A single sample is the source of the 27 T cell receptor beta chains below, sequenced in a study of shared clonotypes between healthy human individuals. The repertoire was sequenced with immunoSEQ multiplex PCR; TCRdb's copy has only in-frame clones and lacks some. The data show some 2.4 million clones, with 93% seen just once and 0.36% held by the top ten. Sequencing was done on a sample of naive CD4+ T cells from PBMCs. The sample's subset: CD45RA+ positively selected. All receptors derive from a young man in good health. Some clones in this sample may be carry-over from other donors' samples.

A note on this clone: In the same sample, other DNA sequences code for this CDR3. The V and J genes are TRBV6-5 and TRBJ2-3; D uncertain. V was clipped by 6 bases and J by 4 bases, with 11 bases between them. Germline assignment: CDR1 MNHEY and CDR2 SVGAGI. The CDR3 is 13 amino acids. The CDR3 bases are TGTGCCAGCAGCCTCCCAGGTGCAGATACGCAGTATTTT. Translating gives CASSLPGADTQYF.

About this clone: The sample contains more than one DNA sequence encoding this CDR3. The chain uses TRBV7-9 and TRBJ2-1, with D possibly matching TRBD2 (6 bases). The CDR3 extends over 14 amino acids. The ends were cut back, 0 bases at V and 4 bases at J, with 7 bases in the middle. Germline V gene data show CDR1 as SEHNR and CDR2 as FQNEAQ (reference sequence). The CDR3 DNA sequence: TGTGCCAGCAGCTTAGCGGGAGGATACAATGAGCAGTTCTTC. Protein product: CASSLAGGYNEQFF.

V is TRBV27 and J is TRBJ2-7; D call uncertain. Germline-derived CDR1 and CDR2 are MNHEY and SMNVEV (reference sequence). Trimming cost V 6 bases and J 0 bases, with 18 bases left between them. CDR3 length: 16 residues. Here the CDR3 DNA reads TGTGCCAGCAGACCCCTTATTAGGCGAAGCTCCTACGAGCAGTACTTC. Translation: CASRPLIRRSSYEQYF.

V usage is TRBV28 and J usage is TRBJ2-1; 8 bases match TRBD2. The germline V gene encodes CDR1 MDHEN and CDR2 SYDVKM. This CDR3 has 14 amino acids. After removal of 8 bases from V and 8 bases from J, the junction contained 11 bases not matched to a gene. In DNA form, the CDR3 reads TGTGCCAGCGGGGGGAGCGGGAGTATCGATGAGCAGTTCTTC. Its translation is CASGGSGSIDEQFF.

The V gene is TRBV7-6, the J gene TRBJ1-2; D might be TRBD1 (5 bases). In germline, CDR1 is SGHVS, CDR2 FNYEAQ. The CDR3 consists of 14 residues. V dropped 4 bases and J dropped 10 bases, with 19 bases sitting between them. In DNA, the CDR3 is TGTGCCAGCAGCTCATACTTAGGGACGATTGACTACACCTTC. Translation gives CASSSYLGTIDYTF.

The rearrangement uses TRBV29-1 and TRBJ1-1; 10 positions match TRBD1. CDR3 length: 17 residues. Looked up from germline, CDR1 is SQVTM and CDR2 is ANQGSEA. With V trimmed by 0 bases and J by 0 bases, 7 bases remained unmatched. CDR3 region: CSVEDRGTGALNTEAFF. The CDR3 bases are TGCAGCGTTGAAGATCGTGGGACAGGGGCCCTGAACACTGAAGCTTTCTTT.

The chain employs TRBV19 and TRBJ2-7, with 7 bases that match TRBD1. Germline CDR1 LNHDA, CDR2 SQIVND (reference sequence). There are 16 residues in the CDR3. J lost 2 bases, V lost 5 bases, and 12 bases had no gene match. This CDR3 is CASSLRAGTETYEQYF. The CDR3 nucleotides are TGTGCCAGTAGTCTCAGAGCCGGGACAGAAACCTACGAGCAGTACTTC.

The chain is built from TRBV6-5 and TRBJ2-1; a possible D gene is TRBD2 (5 bases). The V gene lost 3 bases and the J gene lost 10 bases, with 7 bases spanning the gap. Germline V gene sequence: CDR1 MNHEY, CDR2 SVGAGI. The CDR3 sequence is 11 residues long. The CDR3 sequence: CASSYLAEQFF. The DNA of the CDR3 is TGTGCCAGCAGTTATTTAGCGGAGCAGTTCTTC.

V and J are TRBV29-1 and TRBJ2-3; no clear D. The germline V gene has CDR1 SQVTM and CDR2 ANQGSEA. V shed 4 bases and J shed 0 bases, with 11 bases lying between them. The CDR3 is made up of 14 amino acids. The CDR3 loop is CSVGTESSTDTQYF. The CDR3, as DNA: TGCAGCGTTGGGACGGAGTCTAGCACAGATACGCAGTATTTT.

This clone has just one count. The chain employs TRBV5-1 and TRBJ2-1; 14 bases line up with TRBD2. Trimming cost V 2 bases and J 10 bases; bases outside gene matches: 2. This CDR3 has 14 residues. CDR1 and CDR2 (germline): SGHRS, YFSETQ. CDR3 sequence reads: CASSFGLAGGEQFF. The CDR3 region has the DNA TGCGCCAGCAGCTTTGGACTAGCGGGAGGAGAGCAGTTCTTC.

The V gene is TRBV6-1, the J gene TRBJ1-5; D call uncertain. Per the germline V gene, CDR1 is MNHNS and CDR2 is SASEGT. V was cut by 10 bases and J by 1 base, with 14 bases left in between. The CDR3 has 14 residues. Here the CDR3 reads CATAWGGSNQPQHF. For the CDR3, the DNA is TGTGCCACTGCCTGGGGAGGCAGCAATCAGCCCCAGCATTTT.

CDR3 sequence: CASSLGGTSSGANVLTF. The CDR3 DNA reads as TGTGCCAGCAGCTTAGGGGGGACGAGCTCTGGGGCCAACGTCCTGACTTTC. This rearrangement joins TRBV7-2 to TRBJ2-6, with D perhaps TRBD1 or TRBD2 (5 bases each). Germline V gene data show CDR1 as SGHTA and CDR2 as FQGNSA. The CDR3 is 17 residues long. The V gene lost 1 base and the J gene lost 0 bases, with 10 bases spanning the gap. Filled out from reference TRBV7-2 and TRBJ2-6, the complete variable domain reads GAGVSQSPSNKVTEKGKDVELRCDPISGHTALYWYRQSLGQGLEFLIYFQGNSAPDKSGLPSDRFSAERTGGSVSTLTIQRTQQEDSAVYLCASSLGGTSSGANVLTFGAGSRLTVL.

This sequence joins TRBV7-6 and TRBJ2-7, with 8 bases aligning to TRBD1. With V trimmed by 3 bases and J by 4 bases, 5 bases remained unmatched. This CDR3 is built from 14 residues. Germline CDR1 and CDR2: SGHVS and FNYEAQ. The CDR3 loop is CASSFRTGNYEQYF. The DNA for the CDR3 is TGTGCCAGCAGCTTCCGGACAGGGAATTACGAGCAGTACTTC.

The chain is built from TRBV7-9 and TRBJ1-3; D is unclear. The V gene lost 5 bases and the J gene lost 3 bases, with 8 bases spanning the gap. The CDR3 spans 13 residues. Germline V CDR1 and CDR2: SEHNR, FQNEAQ (reference sequence). CDR3 bases: TGTGCCAGCAGCCCAGCACTTGGAAACACCATATATTTT. Its protein is CASSPALGNTIYF.

V and J are TRBV30 and TRBJ1-1; D remains ambiguous. CDR3 length: 12 amino acids. V lost 1 base and J 5 bases, leaving 8 bases between the germline ends. Germline-derived CDR1 and CDR2 are GTSNPN and SVGIG (reference sequence). The DNA for the CDR3 is TGTGCCTGGAGTGGCCTCGGGACTGAAGCTTTCTTT. Amino acids: CAWSGLGTEAFF.

This clone was found a few times. The V and J genes are TRBV7-9 and TRBJ1-4; no definite D call. Deletions cut 3 bases from V and 7 bases from J, with 6 bases between. Per germline, CDR1 SEHNR and CDR2 FQNEAQ (reference sequence). The CDR3 consists of 12 residues. CDR3 amino acids: CASSFGVEKLFF. The CDR3 coding sequence is TGTGCCAGCAGCTTTGGGGTTGAAAAACTGTTTTTT.

This clone was observed a handful of times. The chain uses TRBV5-6 and TRBJ1-1, with D tentatively TRBD1 (6 bases). Germline assignment: CDR1 SGHDT and CDR2 YYEEEE. V lost 4 bases and J 1 base, leaving 14 bases between the germline ends. This CDR3 spans 15 amino acids. CDR3 bases: TGTGCCAGCAGCGGAGACAGGTTCCCGAACACTGAAGCTTTCTTT. Translated, it gives CASSGDRFPNTEAFF.

V is TRBV28 and J is TRBJ2-7; weak D call: TRBD1 (6 bases). Germline V gives CDR1 MDHEN, CDR2 SYDVKM. The CDR3 is 12 amino acids. The V end was cut by 3 bases, the J end by 11 bases, with 14 bases between. This CDR3 is CASSLGAPFKYF. DNA of the CDR3: TGTGCCAGCAGTTTGGGGGCCCCTTTTAAGTACTTC. Together with reference TRBV28 and TRBJ2-7, the CDR3 gives the full variable domain: DVKVTQSSRYLVKRTGEKVFLECVQDMDHENMFWYRQDPGLGLRLIYFSYDVKMKEKGDIPEGYSVSREKKERFSLILESASTNQTSMYLCASSLGAPFKYFGPGTRLTVT.

The chain employs TRBV6-5 and TRBJ1-4; TRBD1 matches 8 bases. Germline CDR1 and CDR2: MNHEY and SVGAGI. The length of the CDR3 is 12 residues. V shed 9 bases, J shed 12 bases, and the junction held 9 bases outside the gene matches. The CDR3: CASRTGRLQLFF. The CDR3 DNA sequence: TGTGCCAGTCGGACAGGGAGACTACAACTGTTTTTT.

The CDR3 region has the DNA TGTGCCAGCAGTCCCCCTCGAGGTGAAAAACTGTTTTTT. It translates to CASSPPRGEKLFF. The chain employs TRBV28 and TRBJ1-4; no definite D call. The CDR3 covers 13 residues. V gave up 5 bases and J gave up 7 bases, with 11 bases separating them. Germline CDR1 is MDHEN and CDR2 is SYDVKM.

Worth noting for this clone: Other DNA sequences in the same sample also yield this CDR3. V is TRBV28 and J is TRBJ1-2; D is unclear. CDR3 length: 12 amino acids. Trimming took 6 bases from V and 0 from J, leaving 5 bases between them. Germline assignment: CDR1 MDHEN and CDR2 SYDVKM. The CDR3 nucleotides are TGTGCCAGCAGGGTAGCTAACTATGGCTACACCTTC. Encoded protein: CASRVANYGYTF.

The chain has TRBV12-5 and TRBJ1-2; 9 bases agree with TRBD1. The CDR3 loop spans 13 amino acids. J was trimmed by 14 bases and V by 6 bases; bases with no gene match: 13. Per the germline V gene, CDR1 is LGHNT and CDR2 is FRNRAP. CDR3 bases: TGTGCTAGTGGATCCTCCGGGACAGGGTCGAGTACCTTC. This gives the protein CASGSSGTGSSTF.

V usage is TRBV19 and J usage is TRBJ2-2; no definite D call. This CDR3 is 16 amino acids long. Trimming removed 5 bases at V and 2 bases at J, with 15 bases between. Germline V gives CDR1 LNHDA, CDR2 SQIVND (reference sequence). As DNA, the CDR3 is TGTGCCAGTAGTGTGGGCCGAGGCGATAACACCGGGGAGCTGTTTTTT. As protein: CASSVGRGDNTGELFF.

The genes are TRBV19 and TRBJ1-5; D uncertain. V lost 0 bases and J 4 bases, leaving 10 bases between the germline ends. This CDR3 has 15 residues. Germline V CDR1 and CDR2: LNHDA, SQIVND (reference sequence). The CDR3 is CASSIDLTINQPQHF. The CDR3 region has the DNA TGTGCCAGTAGTATAGATCTAACTATTAATCAGCCCCAGCATTTT.

This clone was detected once. The chain has TRBV28 and TRBJ1-2, with D perhaps TRBD1 (5 bases). This CDR3 has 15 residues. Between the trimmed V and J ends, which lost 6 bases and 4 bases, there was a span of 18 bases. Germline lookup yields CDR1 MDHEN and CDR2 SYDVKM. The CDR3 reads CASRTVAAGRYGYTF. The DNA of the CDR3 is TGTGCCAGCAGGACGGTCGCGGCAGGGCGCTATGGCTACACCTTC.

This rearrangement joins TRBV6-5 to TRBJ2-7, with 9 bases that match TRBD1. The CDR3 is 15 residues long. The V gene's germline CDR1 is MNHEY and CDR2 SVGAGI. Unmatched junction bases numbered 4, after V lost 2 bases and J lost 2 bases. This CDR3 reads CASSYPGTGTYEQYF. The CDR3 DNA sequence: TGTGCCAGCAGTTACCCGGGGACAGGGACCTACGAGCAGTACTTC.

The chain combines TRBV14 with TRBJ2-7; 13 bases match TRBD2. CDR1 SGHDN and CDR2 FVKESK come from the germline V gene. The CDR3 is 18 amino acids. V gave up 4 bases and J gave up 1 base; unmatched junction bases: 10. CDR3 region: CASSRWTSGSSRSYEQYF. The CDR3 bases are TGTGCCAGCAGCCGGTGGACTAGCGGGAGCTCGAGGTCCTACGAGCAGTACTTC.